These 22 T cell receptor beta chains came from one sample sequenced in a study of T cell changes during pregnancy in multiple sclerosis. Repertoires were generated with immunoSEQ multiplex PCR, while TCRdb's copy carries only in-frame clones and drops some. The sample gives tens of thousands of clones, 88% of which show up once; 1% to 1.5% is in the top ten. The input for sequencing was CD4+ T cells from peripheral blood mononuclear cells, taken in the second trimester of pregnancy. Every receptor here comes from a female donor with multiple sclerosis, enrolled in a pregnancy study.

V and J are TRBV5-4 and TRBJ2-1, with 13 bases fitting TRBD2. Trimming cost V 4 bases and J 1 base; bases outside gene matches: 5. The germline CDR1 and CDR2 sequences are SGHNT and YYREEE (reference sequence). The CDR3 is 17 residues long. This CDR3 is CASSSGLAGVSYNEQFF. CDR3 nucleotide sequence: TGTGCCAGCAGCAGTGGACTAGCGGGAGTGTCCTACAATGAGCAGTTCTTC.

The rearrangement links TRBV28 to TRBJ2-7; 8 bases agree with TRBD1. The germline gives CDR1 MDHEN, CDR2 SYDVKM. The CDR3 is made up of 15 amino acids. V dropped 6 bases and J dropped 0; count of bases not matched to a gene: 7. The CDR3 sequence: CASRGATGASYEQYF. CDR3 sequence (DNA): TGTGCCAGCAGGGGAGCGACAGGGGCCTCCTACGAGCAGTACTTC. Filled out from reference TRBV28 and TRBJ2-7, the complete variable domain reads DVKVTQSSRYLVKRTGEKVFLECVQDMDHENMFWYRQDPGLGLRLIYFSYDVKMKEKGDIPEGYSVSREKKERFSLILESASTNQTSMYLCASRGATGASYEQYFGPGTRLTVT.

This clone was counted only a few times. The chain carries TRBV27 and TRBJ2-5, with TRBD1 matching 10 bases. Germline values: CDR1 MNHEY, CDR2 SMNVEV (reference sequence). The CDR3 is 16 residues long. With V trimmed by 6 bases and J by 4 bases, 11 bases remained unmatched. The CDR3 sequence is CASRMGQGKNSETQYF. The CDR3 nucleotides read TGTGCCAGCAGGATGGGACAGGGGAAAAATTCAGAGACCCAGTACTTC.

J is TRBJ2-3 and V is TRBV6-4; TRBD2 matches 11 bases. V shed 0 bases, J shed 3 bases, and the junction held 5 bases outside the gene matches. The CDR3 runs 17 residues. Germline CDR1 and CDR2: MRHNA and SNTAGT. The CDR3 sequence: CASSDSSGRGATDTQYF. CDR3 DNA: TGTGCCAGCAGTGACTCTAGCGGGAGGGGGGCGACAGATACGCAGTATTTT.

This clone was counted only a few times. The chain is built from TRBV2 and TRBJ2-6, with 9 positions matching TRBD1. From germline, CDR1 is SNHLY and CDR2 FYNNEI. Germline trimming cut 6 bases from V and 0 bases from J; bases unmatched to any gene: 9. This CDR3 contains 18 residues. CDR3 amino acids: CASRTDRGINSGANVLTF. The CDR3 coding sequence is TGTGCCAGCAGGACGGACAGGGGAATAAACTCTGGGGCCAACGTCCTGACTTTC. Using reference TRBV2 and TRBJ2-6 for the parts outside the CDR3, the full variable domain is EPEVTQTPSHQVTQMGQEVILRCVPISNHLYFYWYRQILGQKVEFLVSFYNNEISEKSEIFDDQFSVERPDGSNFTLKIRSTKLEDSAMYFCASRTDRGINSGANVLTFGAGSRLTVL.

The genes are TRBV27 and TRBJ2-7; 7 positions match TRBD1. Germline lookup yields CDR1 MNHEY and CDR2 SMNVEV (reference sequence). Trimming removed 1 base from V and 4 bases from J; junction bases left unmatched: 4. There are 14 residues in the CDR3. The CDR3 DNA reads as TGTGCCAGCAGTTTATACAGGGGCCGATACGAGCAGTACTTC. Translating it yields CASSLYRGRYEQYF.

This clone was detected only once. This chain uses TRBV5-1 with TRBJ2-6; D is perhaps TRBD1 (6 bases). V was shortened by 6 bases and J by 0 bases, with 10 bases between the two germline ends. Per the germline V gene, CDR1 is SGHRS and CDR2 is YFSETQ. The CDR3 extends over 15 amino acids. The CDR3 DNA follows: TGCGCCAGCACAGGGGTGAGCTCTGGGGCCAACGTCCTGACTTTC. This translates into CASTGVSSGANVLTF.

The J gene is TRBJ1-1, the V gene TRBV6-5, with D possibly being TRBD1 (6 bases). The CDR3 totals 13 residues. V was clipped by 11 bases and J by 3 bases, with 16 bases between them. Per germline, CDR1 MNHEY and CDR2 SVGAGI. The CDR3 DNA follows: TGTGCCTCCTCCCGGCAGGGGTACACTGAAGCTTTCTTT. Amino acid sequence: CASSRQGYTEAFF.

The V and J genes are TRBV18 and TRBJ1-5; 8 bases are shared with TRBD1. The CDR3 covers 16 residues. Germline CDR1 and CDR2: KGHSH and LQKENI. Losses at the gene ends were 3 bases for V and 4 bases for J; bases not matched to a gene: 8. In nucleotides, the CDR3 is TGTGCCAGCTCACCCCGAGGGACAGGAATAAATCAGCCCCAGCATTTT. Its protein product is CASSPRGTGINQPQHF.

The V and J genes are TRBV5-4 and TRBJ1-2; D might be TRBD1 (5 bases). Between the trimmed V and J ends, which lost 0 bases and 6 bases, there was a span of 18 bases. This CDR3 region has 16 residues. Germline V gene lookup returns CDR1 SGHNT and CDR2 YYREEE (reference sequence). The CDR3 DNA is TGTGCCAGCAGCTTGGGGGTCGCAGGGAATGGGGATGGCTACACCTTC. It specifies CASSLGVAGNGDGYTF.

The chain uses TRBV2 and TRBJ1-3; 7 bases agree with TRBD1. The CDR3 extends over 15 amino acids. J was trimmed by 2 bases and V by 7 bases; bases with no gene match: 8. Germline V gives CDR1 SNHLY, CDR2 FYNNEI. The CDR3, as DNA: TGTGCCAGCACCCTAGACAGGGCGCCTGGAAACACCATATATTTT. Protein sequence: CASTLDRAPGNTIYF.

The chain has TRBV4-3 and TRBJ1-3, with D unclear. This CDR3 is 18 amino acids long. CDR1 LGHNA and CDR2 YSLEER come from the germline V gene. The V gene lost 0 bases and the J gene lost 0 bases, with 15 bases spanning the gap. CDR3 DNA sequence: TGCGCCAGCAGCCAAGATGGAACGGACGGACTCTCTGGAAACACCATATATTTT. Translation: CASSQDGTDGLSGNTIYF.

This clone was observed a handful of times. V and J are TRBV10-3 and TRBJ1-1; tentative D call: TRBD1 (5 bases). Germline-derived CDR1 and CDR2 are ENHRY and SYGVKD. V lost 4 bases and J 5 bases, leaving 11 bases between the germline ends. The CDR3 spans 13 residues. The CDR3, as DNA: TGTGCCATCAGTGCGGGCGGGGGGACTGAAGCTTTCTTT. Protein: CAISAGGGTEAFF.

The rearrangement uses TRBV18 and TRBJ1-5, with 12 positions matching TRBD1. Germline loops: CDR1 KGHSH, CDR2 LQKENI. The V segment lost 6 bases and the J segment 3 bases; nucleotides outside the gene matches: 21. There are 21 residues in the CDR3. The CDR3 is CASSSSTTGPGQGALNQPQHF. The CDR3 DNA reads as TGTGCCAGCTCCTCCTCGACCACAGGGCCGGGACAGGGGGCCCTCAATCAGCCCCAGCATTTT.

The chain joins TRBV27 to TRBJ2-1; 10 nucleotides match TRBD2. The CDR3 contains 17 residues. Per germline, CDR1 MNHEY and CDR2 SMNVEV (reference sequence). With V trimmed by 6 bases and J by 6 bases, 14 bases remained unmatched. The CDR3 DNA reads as TGTGCCAGCAGACCAGACCGTATAGCGGGAGGTGGCAATGAGCAGTTCTTC. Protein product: CASRPDRIAGGGNEQFF.

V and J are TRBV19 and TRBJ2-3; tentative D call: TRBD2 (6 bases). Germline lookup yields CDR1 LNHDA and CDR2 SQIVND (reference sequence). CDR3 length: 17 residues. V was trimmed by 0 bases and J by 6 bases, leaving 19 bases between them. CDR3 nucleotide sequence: TGTGCCAGTAGTATAGAGGCCCCTAGCGCCCTCGGGGATACGCAGTATTTT. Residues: CASSIEAPSALGDTQYF.

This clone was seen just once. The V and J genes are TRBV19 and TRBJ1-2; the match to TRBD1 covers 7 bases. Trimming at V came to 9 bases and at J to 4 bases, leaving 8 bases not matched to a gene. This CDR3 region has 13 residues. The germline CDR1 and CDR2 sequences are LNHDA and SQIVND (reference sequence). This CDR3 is CASGDSSFYGYTF. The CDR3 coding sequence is TGTGCCAGCGGGGACAGTTCCTTCTATGGCTACACCTTC.

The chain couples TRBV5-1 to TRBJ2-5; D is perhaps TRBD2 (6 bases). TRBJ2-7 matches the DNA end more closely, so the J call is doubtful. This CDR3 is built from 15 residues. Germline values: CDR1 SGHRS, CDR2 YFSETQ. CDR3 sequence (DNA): TGCGCCAGCAGCTTGGTTGCGGGCGGGACCTACGAGCAGTACTTC. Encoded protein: CASSLVAGGTYEQYF.

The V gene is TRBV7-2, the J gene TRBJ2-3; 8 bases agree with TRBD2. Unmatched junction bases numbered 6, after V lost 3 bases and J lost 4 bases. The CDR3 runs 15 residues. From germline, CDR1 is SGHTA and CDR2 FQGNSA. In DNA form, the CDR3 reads TGTGCCAGCAGCTTGGATTATAGCGGGGCAGATACGCAGTATTTT. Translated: CASSLDYSGADTQYF.

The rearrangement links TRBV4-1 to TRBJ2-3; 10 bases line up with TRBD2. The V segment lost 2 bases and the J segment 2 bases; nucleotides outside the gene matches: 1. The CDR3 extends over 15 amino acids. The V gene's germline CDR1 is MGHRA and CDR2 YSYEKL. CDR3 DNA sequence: TGCGCCAGCAGCCAACTAGCGGGAGTCACAGATACGCAGTATTTT. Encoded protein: CASSQLAGVTDTQYF.

The CDR3 region has the DNA TGTGCCAGCAGCCCGACAGGGGCGAATGGCTACACCTTC. As protein: CASSPTGANGYTF. V gene TRBV6-1 combines with J gene TRBJ1-2; 8 bases line up with TRBD1. The CDR3 spans 13 residues. With V trimmed by 6 bases and J by 6 bases, 6 bases remained unmatched. Germline V gene sequence: CDR1 MNHNS, CDR2 SASEGT.

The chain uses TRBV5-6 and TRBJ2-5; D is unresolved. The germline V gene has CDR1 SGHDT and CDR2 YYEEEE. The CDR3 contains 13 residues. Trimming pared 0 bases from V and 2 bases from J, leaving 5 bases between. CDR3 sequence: CASSLGAQETQYF. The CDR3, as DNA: TGTGCCAGCAGCTTGGGAGCACAAGAGACCCAGTACTTC.